Included here is one TCR beta chain sequence, with context. The CDR3 is 14 amino acids. CDR1 is PRHDT and CDR2 is FYEKMQ in the germline V gene (reference sequence). Trimming took 2 bases from V and 3 from J, leaving 11 bases between them. The sample belongs to a study of CD8 T cells in Susac syndrome. Reverse transcription of roughly 0.5 to 1 ug RNA was carried out with random hexamers. TCRdb itself ran the immunoSEQ multiplex PCR reads through MiXCR, one entry per CDR3 protein. The sample lists around 170,000 distinct CDR3 sequences; approximately 95% were seen once. This chain uses TRBV13 with TRBJ2-7; perhaps TRBD2 as D (6 bases). Source material: CD8+ T cells from PBMCs. The clonotype was recovered from a human donor with multiple sclerosis. The CDR3: CASSLQRARYEQYF. In nucleotides, the CDR3 is TGTGCCAGCAGCTTACAGCGGGCCCGCTACGAGCAGTACTTC.